This TCR beta chain derives from a study of blood T cell repertoires in COVID-19. The overall study: Material from acute and convalescent COVID-19 was sourced from the United States, Italy and Spain.

Per the original data handling: Using reference gene primer amplification, nucleated cell counts were estimated. The protocol was immunoSEQ multiplex PCR, while the TCRdb copy is restricted to in-frame clones and leaves out a portion. That table supplies the V and J calls and clone size; D and trimming were determined from the DNA. The repertoire holds roughly 400,000 clones, with nearly 90% as singletons. The CDR3 consists of 13 residues. Germline CDR1 is MNHEY and CDR2 is SVGAGI. Trimming pared 2 bases from V and 4 bases from J, leaving 6 bases between. In the case of this clone: At the DNA level, this CDR3 is encoded by other sequences in the same sample as well.

Clinical histories supplied by participants themselves formed the basis of cohort assignment. The TCR originated in a young woman who had been exposed to COVID-19. The sample taken for sequencing was PBMCs or T cells enriched from blood (not recorded which). This chain links TRBV6-5 with TRBJ1-3, with D possibly TRBD1 on 6 matching bases. The CDR3 nucleotides read TGTGCCAGCAGTTACGGGGGCGGAAACACCATATATTTT. It translates to CASSYGGGNTIYF.